These T cell receptor beta chains were read from a single sample in a study of Graves' ophthalmopathy and Graves' hyperthyroidism. TCRdb re-called the multiplex PCR reads with MiXCR, one entry per CDR3 protein. The sample lists approximately 410,000 distinct CDR3 sequences; about 16% were seen once. The specimen was peripheral blood. Receptor source: a woman under 30 with stable Graves' hyperthyroidism. The CDR3 runs from the conserved cysteine through the conserved F or W. Each record gives: J gene, clone size, D gene, V gene, CDR3 protein, CDR3 DNA. D genes are given only for firm matches. Expanded clones are given a class, and other clones once, few, many or no size at all.

J gene: TRBJ2-2
clone size: -
D gene: TRBD1
V gene: TRBV19
CDR3 protein: CASSTRGPGTGELFF
CDR3 DNA: TGTGCCAGTAGTACCAGGGGGCCGGGCACCGGGGAGCTGTTTTTT

J gene: TRBJ1-1
clone size: many
D gene: TRBD1
V gene: TRBV11-1
CDR3 protein: CASSLGPGQGLGTEAFF
CDR3 DNA: TGTGCCAGCAGCCTCGGGCCGGGACAGGGTTTGGGTACTGAAGCTTTCTTT

J gene: TRBJ1-2
clone size: many
D gene: TRBD1
V gene: TRBV12-3/TRBV12-4
CDR3 protein: CASRLTGHYGYTF
CDR3 DNA: TGTGCCAGCAGGTTGACAGGGCACTATGGCTACACCTTC

J gene: TRBJ2-7
clone size: many
D gene: -
V gene: TRBV7-9
CDR3 protein: CASSLGQQGSEQYF
CDR3 DNA: TGTGCCAGCAGCTTAGGACAACAGGGTTCCGAGCAGTACTTC

J gene: TRBJ2-7
clone size: many
D gene: -
V gene: TRBV12-3/TRBV12-4
CDR3 protein: CASSLRLSGYEQYF
CDR3 DNA: TGTGCCAGCAGTTTACGGCTTAGTGGGTACGAGCAGTACTTC

J gene: TRBJ2-7
clone size: once
D gene: TRBD1
V gene: TRBV19
CDR3 protein: CASSGQASYEQYF
CDR3 DNA: TGTGCCAGTAGCGGACAGGCCTCCTACGAGCAGTACTTC

J gene: TRBJ2-5
clone size: -
D gene: -
V gene: TRBV7-2
CDR3 protein: CASSTRGGYRETQYF
CDR3 DNA: TGTGCCAGCAGCACCCGAGGGGGTTATCGGGAGACCCAGTACTTC

J gene: TRBJ2-7
clone size: many
D gene: -
V gene: TRBV29-1
CDR3 protein: CSGGEQYF
CDR3 DNA: TGCAGCGGGGGGGAGCAGTACTTC

J gene: TRBJ2-5
clone size: -
D gene: -
V gene: TRBV25-1
CDR3 protein: CASSEWPETQYF
CDR3 DNA: TGTGCCAGCAGTGAATGGCCGGAGACCCAGTACTTC

J gene: TRBJ2-5
clone size: many
D gene: -
V gene: TRBV20-1
CDR3 protein: CSGPGSIQETQYF
CDR3 DNA: TGCAGTGGTCCAGGGTCAATCCAAGAGACCCAGTACTTC

J gene: TRBJ1-2
clone size: -
D gene: -
V gene: TRBV6-1
CDR3 protein: CASARGLNYGYTF
CDR3 DNA: TGTGCCTCGGCCAGGGGTCTCAACTATGGCTACACCTTC

J gene: TRBJ1-2
clone size: -
D gene: -
V gene: TRBV14
CDR3 protein: CASSQEGQIYGYTF
CDR3 DNA: TGTGCCAGCAGCCAAGAAGGACAGATCTATGGCTACACCTTC

J gene: TRBJ1-1
clone size: many
D gene: -
V gene: TRBV12-3/TRBV12-4
CDR3 protein: CASTLKENTEAFF
CDR3 DNA: TGTGCCAGCACCCTAAAGGAGAACACTGAAGCTTTCTTT

J gene: TRBJ1-2
clone size: many
D gene: TRBD1
V gene: TRBV5-1
CDR3 protein: CASSLRGQDGYTF
CDR3 DNA: TGCGCCAGCTCACTTCGGGGACAGGATGGCTACACCTTC

J gene: TRBJ1-2
clone size: many
D gene: -
V gene: TRBV10-2
CDR3 protein: CASSEDSYGYTF
CDR3 DNA: TGCGCCAGCAGTGAAGACAGCTATGGCTACACCTTC

J gene: TRBJ1-2
clone size: many
D gene: -
V gene: TRBV12-3/TRBV12-4
CDR3 protein: CASSFQGRGLRGSYGYTF
CDR3 DNA: TGTGCCAGCAGTTTTCAAGGTCGGGGTCTACGGGGCAGCTATGGCTACACCTTC

J gene: TRBJ1-1
clone size: many
D gene: -
V gene: TRBV2
CDR3 protein: CASSEDGGSTEAFF
CDR3 DNA: TGTGCCAGCAGTGAAGACGGGGGAAGCACTGAAGCTTTCTTT

J gene: TRBJ1-1
clone size: many
D gene: -
V gene: TRBV4-1
CDR3 protein: CASSRVGGGNTEAFF
CDR3 DNA: TGCGCCAGCAGTCGAGTAGGAGGGGGGAACACTGAAGCTTTCTTT

J gene: TRBJ2-7
clone size: -
D gene: TRBD1
V gene: TRBV6-1
CDR3 protein: CAISDRGVDEQYF
CDR3 DNA: TGTGCCATTTCGGACAGGGGAGTCGACGAGCAGTACTTC

J gene: TRBJ1-2
clone size: many
D gene: -
V gene: TRBV11-2
CDR3 protein: CASSFRGWNGYTF
CDR3 DNA: TGTGCCAGCAGCTTCAGGGGATGGAATGGCTACACCTTC

J gene: TRBJ1-2
clone size: -
D gene: -
V gene: TRBV6-5
CDR3 protein: CAISYGRRGYDGYTF
CDR3 DNA: TGTGCCATCAGTTACGGGAGGCGAGGGTATGATGGCTACACCTTC

J gene: TRBJ1-5
clone size: -
D gene: -
V gene: TRBV24-1
CDR3 protein: CATGGQWNQPQHF
CDR3 DNA: TGTGCCACCGGAGGCCAGTGGAATCAGCCCCAGCATTTT

J gene: TRBJ2-5
clone size: many
D gene: TRBD1
V gene: TRBV5-1
CDR3 protein: CASSWSPRDRGLRETQYF
CDR3 DNA: TGCGCCAGCAGCTGGAGCCCTCGGGACAGGGGCCTCCGCGAGACCCAGTACTTC

J gene: TRBJ2-2
clone size: many
D gene: -
V gene: TRBV3-1
CDR3 protein: CASSQGGGTGELFF
CDR3 DNA: TGCGCCAGCAGCCAAGGAGGGGGTACCGGGGAGCTGTTTTTT

J gene: TRBJ2-7
clone size: -
D gene: -
V gene: TRBV5-1
CDR3 protein: CASSLDGASYEQYF
CDR3 DNA: TGCGCCAGCAGCTTGGATGGGGCCTCCTACGAGCAGTACTTC

J gene: TRBJ2-5
clone size: many
D gene: TRBD1
V gene: TRBV10-3
CDR3 protein: CAISQDRGQETQYF
CDR3 DNA: TGTGCCATCAGCCAGGACAGGGGGCAAGAGACCCAGTACTTC

J gene: TRBJ1-1
clone size: -
D gene: TRBD1
V gene: TRBV6-2/TRBV6-3
CDR3 protein: CASSTREWTGKRLTEAFF
CDR3 DNA: TGTGCCAGCAGTACGAGAGAATGGACAGGGAAAAGACTCACTGAAGCTTTCTTT

J gene: TRBJ1-1
clone size: -
D gene: -
V gene: TRBV3-1
CDR3 protein: CASSQVRSKNTEAFF
CDR3 DNA: TGTGCCAGCAGCCAAGTTCGTTCTAAGAACACTGAAGCTTTCTTT

J gene: TRBJ2-7
clone size: many
D gene: -
V gene: TRBV2
CDR3 protein: CASSGIRGSEQYF
CDR3 DNA: TGTGCCAGCAGTGGGATAAGAGGGTCCGAGCAGTACTTC

J gene: TRBJ1-2
clone size: -
D gene: TRBD1
V gene: TRBV27
CDR3 protein: CASSLSGQGFTF
CDR3 DNA: TGTGCCAGCAGTTTATCAGGACAGGGATTCACCTTC

J gene: TRBJ2-5
clone size: many
D gene: -
V gene: TRBV12-3/TRBV12-4
CDR3 protein: CASSPDGATLETQYF
CDR3 DNA: TGTGCCAGCAGTCCAGACGGGGCCACGTTAGAGACCCAGTACTTC

J gene: TRBJ2-2
clone size: once
D gene: -
V gene: TRBV24-1
CDR3 protein: CATSRRRVQSNTGELFF
CDR3 DNA: TGTGCCACCAGTAGAAGGAGGGTCCAGTCAAACACCGGGGAGCTGTTTTTT

J gene: TRBJ1-2
clone size: many
D gene: -
V gene: TRBV7-3
CDR3 protein: CASSSVGNYGYTF
CDR3 DNA: TGTGCCAGCAGCTCCGTCGGTAACTATGGCTACACCTTC

J gene: TRBJ2-6
clone size: many
D gene: TRBD1
V gene: TRBV12-3/TRBV12-4
CDR3 protein: CASSSTGAGANVLTF
CDR3 DNA: TGTGCCAGCAGTTCGACAGGGGCTGGGGCCAACGTCCTGACTTTC

J gene: TRBJ1-2
clone size: -
D gene: -
V gene: TRBV3-1
CDR3 protein: CASSQDQGRYGYTF
CDR3 DNA: TGTGCCAGCAGCCAAGATCAGGGGCGCTATGGCTACACCTTC

J gene: TRBJ1-6
clone size: many
D gene: -
V gene: TRBV13
CDR3 protein: CASTDTGTRRSPLHF
CDR3 DNA: TGTGCCAGCACCGACACCGGGACCCGCCGCTCACCCCTCCACTTT

J gene: TRBJ1-1
clone size: -
D gene: -
V gene: TRBV19
CDR3 protein: CASSGRTLNTEAFF
CDR3 DNA: TGTGCCAGTAGTGGAAGAACTTTGAACACTGAAGCTTTCTTT

J gene: TRBJ1-1
clone size: many
D gene: -
V gene: TRBV18
CDR3 protein: CASSPPRSSESMNTEAFF
CDR3 DNA: TGTGCCAGCTCACCACCGCGTAGCAGTGAGTCCATGAACACTGAAGCTTTCTTT